The sequence of this T cell receptor (beta chain) was determined in a study of human thymus T cells. The germline gives CDR1 SGHRS, CDR2 YFSETQ. With 1 base removed from V and 0 bases from J, the gap between germline ends came to 4 bases. The CDR3 extends over 14 amino acids. Half of the eight donors gave roughly 0.45-1 mL blood during surgery. Clones were sequenced by immunoSEQ multiplex PCR, and TCRdb holds only the in-frame ones, with some missing. The sample yields more than 50,000 clones, over 85% seen once. This TCR derives from a boy under three years old with a congenital heart defect but otherwise immunologically healthy. The sample comprised blood. The chain employs TRBV5-1 and TRBJ2-2, with D unresolved. The CDR3 bases are TGCGCCAGCAGCTTGAGGCCGAACACCGGGGAGCTGTTTTTT. Residues: CASSLRPNTGELFF. The full variable domain, with the rest looked up from reference TRBV5-1 and TRBJ2-2, is KAGVTQTPRYLIKTRGQQVTLSCSPISGHRSVSWYQQTPGQGLQFLFEYFSETQRNKGNFPGRFSGRQFSNSRSEMNVSTLELGDSALYLCASSLRPNTGELFFGEGSRLTVL.